Listed below are T cell receptor beta chains from one sample, sequenced in a study of shared clonotypes between healthy human individuals. Using immunoSEQ multiplex PCR, the repertoire was profiled, and TCRdb retains in-frame clones only, with some absent. The sample lists a few million clones; around nine tenths were seen once. The sequenced material came from naive CD4+ T cells sorted from blood. All receptors derive from a man younger than 35 in good health. The conserved cysteine and the conserved F or W are not part of the CDR3 here.

TRBJ2-1	TRBV7-7	ASSLDMYNEQF
TRBJ2-3	TRBV5-4	ASTLDRLDTQY
TRBJ1-1	TRBV6-5	ASSLVRTNTEAF
TRBJ2-7	TRBV29-1	SVGQSYEQY
TRBJ1-2	TRBV5-6	ASSLGQLPGYGYT
TRBJ2-5	TRBV27	ASSPSLGGLETQY
TRBJ1-6	TRBV18	ASSTTGDYNSPLH
TRBJ2-5	TRBV7-9	ASSLGRQAQETQY
TRBJ2-5	TRBV15	ATSRDTGYQETQY
TRBJ1-2	TRBV7-9	ASSPESSVSYGYT
TRBJ2-7	TRBV28	ASVERVGREQY
TRBJ1-1	TRBV5-4	ASSLGGLGHHTEAF
TRBJ2-3	TRBV7-2	ASSLQGSGTDTQY
TRBJ1-1	TRBV5-4	ASSSPFGNLGTEAF
TRBJ2-1	TRBV7-3	ASSALAASYNEQF
TRBJ2-3	TRBV4-1	ASSQLAGVGTQY
TRBJ2-5	TRBV21-1	ASSKGLSAGSPQETQY
TRBJ2-3	TRBV5-1	ASGVGGPRSTDTQY
TRBJ1-4	TRBV6-4	ASSLRTAATNEKLF
TRBJ2-3	TRBV5-1	ASSSSGGKVADTQY
TRBJ2-1	TRBV10-2	ASSDPSIAEASYNEQF
TRBJ1-4	TRBV28	ATYTDNEKLF
TRBJ1-1	TRBV7-8	ASSFNKAEAF
TRBJ1-1	TRBV30	AWSPGQGLVTEAF
TRBJ1-2	TRBV10-3	AIRARADETYGYT
TRBJ2-1	TRBV2	ASFKMGQRPF
TRBJ1-1	TRBV6-1	ASSSDSLNTEAF
TRBJ1-1	TRBV5-1	ASSLDIRGRNTEAF
TRBJ2-3	TRBV5-1	ASSLANRYSTDTQY
TRBJ2-3	TRBV29-1	SVDVQGGDTQY
TRBJ2-1	TRBV5-5	ASSLRMEGTGVYNEQF
TRBJ2-3	TRBV10-1	ASSESAGTDTQY
TRBJ2-3	TRBV5-1	ASSFLSGGPDTQY
TRBJ2-7	TRBV7-2	ASSQGAGLGAYEQY
TRBJ1-1	TRBV10-3	AIGGDSLMNTEAF
TRBJ2-7	TRBV11-2	ASSLVRGRSYEQY
TRBJ2-3	TRBV9	ASSDRTDTQY
TRBJ2-1	TRBV5-1	ASSRTSGYNEQF
TRBJ1-5	TRBV7-2	ASSLSPTGNQPQH
TRBJ2-6	TRBV18	ASSQGVAVSGANVLT
TRBJ1-1	TRBV29-1	SVLRTLGVTEAF
TRBJ2-3	TRBV19	ASGQGATDTQY
TRBJ2-3	TRBV7-9	ASSLRPSYTQY
TRBJ1-2	TRBV28	ASSSPPGTGEYGYT
TRBJ1-1	TRBV5-1	ASSAGANTEAF
TRBJ2-7	TRBV19	ASSIELEGNYEQY
TRBJ2-1	TRBV4-3	ASSLEPGTGPSSYNEQF
TRBJ2-5	TRBV9	ASSVASTSETQY
TRBJ2-5	TRBV11-2	ASSLDHGTVQETQY